The rows below give T cell receptor beta chains drawn from one sample of a study of control samples from healthy donors and cancer patients. Here immunoSEQ multiplex PCR was the method, and the copy in TCRdb shows in-frame clones only, minus some. The sample has some 110,000 clones, over 90% seen once; the top ten hold 2.6%. Sequenced input: blood. The source of these receptors is a man aged 30-40 years in good health. Each CDR3 is given with its conserved first and last residue. The order of the fields is V gene, D gene, J gene, clone size, CDR3 DNA, CDR3 protein. D genes are given only for firm matches. Size is stated for part of the rows, as once, few or many counts, or as a class when the clone is expanded.

TRBV5-6	TRBD1	TRBJ1-6	once	TGTGCCAGCAGCAAGCGACAGGGGAGGTCACCCCTCCACTTT	CASSKRQGRSPLHF
TRBV5-6	TRBD1	TRBJ1-2	NA	TGTGCCAGCAGCTTGCGGACAGGGGGCTTGGGTGGCTACACCTTC	CASSLRTGGLGGYTF
TRBV6-2/TRBV6-3	NA	TRBJ2-3	few	TGTGCCAGCAGTTACTCGGGCACAGATACGCAGTATTTT	CASSYSGTDTQYF
TRBV11-2	NA	TRBJ2-7	once	TGTGCCAGCAGCCCAGGGGGGCGCGAGCAGTACTTC	CASSPGGREQYF
TRBV6-5	NA	TRBJ1-2	NA	TGTGCCAGCAGTTACCACAAGAACTATGGCTACACCTTC	CASSYHKNYGYTF
TRBV3-1/TRBV3-2	NA	TRBJ2-3	NA	TGTGCCAGCAGCCAACAAGGGGCGGGAGATACGCAGTATTTT	CASSQQGAGDTQYF
TRBV7-2	NA	TRBJ2-7	NA	TGTGCCAGCAGCTATCGGGCAGAAATAACCTACGAGCAGTACTTC	CASSYRAEITYEQYF
TRBV19	TRBD2	TRBJ2-3	few	TGTGCCAGTAGTAGAATAGCGGGGGATCGAACAGATACGCAGTATTTT	CASSRIAGDRTDTQYF
TRBV19	NA	TRBJ2-3	NA	TGTGCCAGTAGTGACACAGGGCTACCAGATACGCAGTATTTT	CASSDTGLPDTQYF
TRBV30	NA	TRBJ1-1	NA	TGTGCCTGGAGTGAGGGGCGGGAGAACACTGAAGCTTTCTTT	CAWSEGRENTEAFF
TRBV28	NA	TRBJ1-5	NA	TGTGCCAGCTCCCGGGCCCCGGGGCCCAATCAGCCCCAGCATTTT	CASSRAPGPNQPQHF
TRBV6-5	TRBD1	TRBJ1-1	few	TGTGCCAGCAGCCGCAGGGGGACTGAAGCTTTCTTT	CASSRRGTEAFF
TRBV4-2	NA	TRBJ1-3	many	TGTGCCAGCAGCTCGGAAGAGGACAACTCTGGAAACACCATATATTTT	CASSSEEDNSGNTIYF
TRBV5-5	NA	TRBJ2-3	NA	TGTGCCAGCAGCACCGGACAGAGCACAGATACGCAGTATTTT	CASSTGQSTDTQYF
TRBV5-4	NA	TRBJ2-5	once	TGTGCCAGCAGCTTAAGGAGGGGGGAGACCCAGTACTTC	CASSLRRGETQYF
TRBV18	NA	TRBJ1-5	NA	TGTGCCAGCTCACAGGGGCCCAATCAGCCCCAGCATTTT	CASSQGPNQPQHF
TRBV11-2	NA	TRBJ2-1	once	TGTGCCAGCAGCTTTCGGGGAGTTCAGGGCCCGAACAATGAGCAGTTCTTC	CASSFRGVQGPNNEQFF
TRBV10-3	NA	TRBJ1-5	NA	TGTGCCATCAGTGAGTCCCGGACGACAGGACTGGATCAGCCCCAGCATTTT	CAISESRTTGLDQPQHF